This T cell receptor beta chain was documented in a study of human T cells and chemical hapten exposure. Study background: Throughout the roughly 22-week study, diphenylcyclopropenone was applied weekly to the patients' scalps. Overall study findings and caveats: A positive correlation with patch test score was shown by PT1 expanded TCR counts. No change in TCRs above 1 in 1000 frequency was produced by DPC sensitization.

V was pared by 4 bases and J by 7 bases, with 11 bases between. Germline V gene data show CDR1 as SNHLY and CDR2 as FYNNEI. CDR3 length equals 13 residues. MiXCR was run by TCRdb on the RACE reads, yielding one entry per CDR3 protein. The profile covers 40,000 or so distinct CDR3 sequences, with roughly an eighth appearing a single time and approximately 1.8% taken by the ten largest. Time point here: pre-sensitization, week 0. Stated treatment: therapeutic diphenylcyclopropenone sensitization with weekly scalp DPC. Whole blood, unfractionated, served as the material for total RNA extraction. This clonotype was seen more than once but under ten times. No antigen is known for it.

The sample here was whole blood, taken in connection with sensitization to the hapten diphenylcyclopropenone (DPC). This receptor was obtained from a woman aged 40 to 55 with alopecia areata. Some clones in this sample may be carry-over from other donors' samples. The chain combines TRBV2 with TRBJ1-5; D might be TRBD1 (5 bases). The CDR3 reads CASSVGELQPQHF. The DNA of the CDR3 is TGTGCCAGCAGTGTGGGGGAGTTGCAGCCCCAGCATTTT.